This T cell receptor (beta chain) is drawn from a study of T cells after yellow fever vaccination. Whole-study findings and limits: There was a possibility that FACS-sorted repertoires contained abundant clonotypes contaminating from the bulk population.

V shed 6 bases and J 6 bases; nucleotides not matched to a gene: 10. Germline V lookup: CDR1 MNHNS, CDR2 SASEGT. This CDR3 has 14 residues. 5'RACE template switching generated TCR cDNA, adding a universal primer site and UMIs. TCRdb reprocessed the 5' RACE reads via MiXCR and lists one record per CDR3 protein. The sample has 250,000 or so distinct CDR3 sequences; 6.9% are singletons. Concerning this clonotype itself: The antigen remains undetermined.

Here the sequenced sample was CD4+ T cells sorted from PBMCs, taken 15 days after the yellow fever booster vaccination. The chain has TRBV6-1 and TRBJ2-7, with TRBD1 matching over 8 bases. This sequence was found in a man aged 25 to 45 who received the YFV17D yellow fever vaccine. CDR3 nucleotide sequence: TGTGCCAGCAGCCACAAGACGACAGGGGTCGAGCAGTACTTC. Encoded protein: CASSHKTTGVEQYF.